This TCR beta chain was sequenced during a study of beta chain features in type 1 diabetes. This clone was seen a few times. Its target is not known. The CDR3 totals 16 residues. CDR1 and CDR2 (germline): SGDLS, YYNGEE. The ends lost 3 bases at V and 3 bases at J; junction bases unmatched: 7. Isolated RNA was reverse transcribed in full, so expressed TCRB transcripts were sequenced. Sequencing was performed with immunoSEQ multiplex PCR; in TCRdb, only in-frame clones are kept and a portion is missing. This table holds 130,000 to 150,000 clones, about 13% found once. Broader study findings: In all four CD4+ subsets, TCRB CDR3 length was significantly, moderately reduced in type 1 diabetes.

Sequencing was performed on central memory CD4+ T cells from blood. This sequence joins TRBV9 and TRBJ2-3; 10 positions match TRBD2. The receptor's source is a man aged 18 to 35 with type 1 diabetes. CDR3 sequence: CASSALLAGLTDTQYF. CDR3 coding DNA: TGTGCCAGCAGCGCCTTACTAGCGGGGCTAACAGATACGCAGTATTTT.